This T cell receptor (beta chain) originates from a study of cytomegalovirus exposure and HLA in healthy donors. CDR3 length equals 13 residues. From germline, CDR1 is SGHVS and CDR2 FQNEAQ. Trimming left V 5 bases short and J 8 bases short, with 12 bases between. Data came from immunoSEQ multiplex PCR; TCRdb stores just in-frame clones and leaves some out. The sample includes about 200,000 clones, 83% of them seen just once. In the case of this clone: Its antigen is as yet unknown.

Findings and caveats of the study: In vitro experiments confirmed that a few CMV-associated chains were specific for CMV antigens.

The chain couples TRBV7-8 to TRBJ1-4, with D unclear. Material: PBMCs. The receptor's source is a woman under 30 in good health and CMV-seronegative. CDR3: CASSPLIGEKLFF. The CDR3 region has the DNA TGTGCCAGCAGCCCCCTGATAGGGGAAAAACTGTTTTTT.